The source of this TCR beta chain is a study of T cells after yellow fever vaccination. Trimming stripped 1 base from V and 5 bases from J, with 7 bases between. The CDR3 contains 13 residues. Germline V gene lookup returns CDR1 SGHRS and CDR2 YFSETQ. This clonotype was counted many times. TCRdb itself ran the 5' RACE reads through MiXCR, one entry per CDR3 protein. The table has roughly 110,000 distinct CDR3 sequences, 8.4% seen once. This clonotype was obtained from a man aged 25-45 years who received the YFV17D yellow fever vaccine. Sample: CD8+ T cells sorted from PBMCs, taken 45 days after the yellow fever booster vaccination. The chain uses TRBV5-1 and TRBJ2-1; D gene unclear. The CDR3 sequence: CASSLSLNNEQFF. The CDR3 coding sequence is TGCGCCAGCAGCTTGTCCCTAAACAATGAGCAGTTCTTC.